Detailed here is one T cell receptor (beta chain). Its specificity is not known. These data originate in a study of cytomegalovirus exposure and HLA in healthy donors. Findings of the study overall: Confirmation in vitro established that a few CMV-associated chains were specific for CMV antigens. Cytomegalovirus-associated TCR beta chains were listed, numbering 150 to 200. A classifier reportedly called cytomegalovirus status with high sensitivity and specificity.

Measured with immunoSEQ multiplex PCR; TCRdb has only the in-frame clones, and not every one. The sample contains 55,000 to 70,000 clones, approximately 90% of which appear only once. The receptor comes from a woman aged 18-35 years in good health and CMV-seronegative. The sequenced sample was PBMCs.

This CDR3 reads CASSPALGTSGRGEQYF. For the CDR3, the DNA is TGTGCCAGCAGTCCCGCCCTCGGGACTAGCGGGAGGGGTGAGCAGTACTTC. V and J are TRBV27 and TRBJ2-7; 16 nucleotides match TRBD2. The CDR3 is made up of 17 amino acids. The junction had 11 bases not matched to a gene; V was cut back by 5 bases and J by 7 bases. Per germline, CDR1 MNHEY and CDR2 SMNVEV (reference sequence).